Presented here are 13 T cell receptor beta chains from one specimen sequenced in a study of blood T cell repertoires in COVID-19. The data were produced by immunoSEQ multiplex PCR, yet TCRdb's version contains in-frame clones alone and is incomplete. This table holds about 370,000 clones, more than 80% found once. Sequenced input: PBMCs or T cells enriched from blood (not recorded which). Source of these receptors: a man between 18 and 35 years old who had recovered from COVID-19.

The chain couples TRBV10-3 to TRBJ1-2; maybe TRBD1 (6 bases). With 7 bases removed from V and 7 bases from J, the gap between germline ends came to 16 bases. The germline V gene has CDR1 ENHRY and CDR2 SYGVKD. This CDR3 comprises 13 residues. The CDR3 loop is CAINREDSSGYTF. In DNA, the CDR3 is TGTGCCATCAACCGGGAGGACAGTAGTGGCTACACCTTC.

The rearrangement links TRBV4-2 to TRBJ2-3; 7 bases are a match to TRBD1. With 0 bases clipped from V and 3 bases from J, the junction kept 9 bases outside the gene matches. Per the germline V gene, CDR1 is LGHNA and CDR2 is YNFKEQ. The length of the CDR3 is 17 residues. In nucleotides, the CDR3 is TGTGCCAGCAGCCAAGATTTCGGAACAGGGGAAACAGATACGCAGTATTTT. Translating it yields CASSQDFGTGETDTQYF.

The gene calls are TRBV18 and TRBJ1-2; D is uncertain. Deletions cut 3 bases from V and 8 bases from J, with 16 bases between. CDR1 and CDR2 from the germline V gene are KGHSH and LQKENI. This CDR3 region has 14 residues. CDR3 DNA sequence: TGTGCCAGCTCACCGGGTCAGGAGGTCAAGGGCTACACCTTC. It encodes CASSPGQEVKGYTF. Drawing the rest from reference TRBV18 and TRBJ1-2, the complete variable domain is NAGVMQNPRHLVRRRGQEARLRCSPMKGHSHVYWYRQLPEEGLKFMVYLQKENIIDESGMPKERFSAEFPKEGPSILRIQQVVRGDSAAYFCASSPGQEVKGYTFGSGTRLTVV.

This clone was seen just once. This chain joins TRBV27 and TRBJ1-2; 10 bases line up with TRBD1. V gave up 3 bases and J gave up 8 bases; unmatched junction bases: 6. This CDR3 is 14 amino acids long. Germline CDR1 and CDR2: MNHEY and SMNVEV (reference sequence). The CDR3 DNA follows: TGTGCCAGCAGTTTTGGACAGGGGGTTCGAGGCTACACCTTC. Translating gives CASSFGQGVRGYTF.

CDR3 protein: CASSLGGGYNSPLHF. The DNA of the CDR3 is TGTGCCAGCAGCTTGGGGGGGGGCTATAATTCACCCCTCCACTTT. The chain combines TRBV5-5 with TRBJ1-6; a weak D match, TRBD1 (5 bases). Trimming took off 0 bases at V and 3 bases at J, with 7 bases between the two ends. CDR3 length: 15 residues. Germline CDR1 SGHKS, CDR2 YYEKEE (reference sequence).

The CDR3 sequence is CASSYNAGGYEQYF. The CDR3 bases are TGTGCCAGCAGTTATAACGCAGGGGGCTACGAGCAGTACTTC. V and J are TRBV6-5 and TRBJ2-7; 7 nucleotides line up with TRBD1. This CDR3 comprises 14 residues. Trimming cost V 3 bases and J 3 bases; bases outside gene matches: 5. Germline loops: CDR1 MNHEY, CDR2 SVGAGI.

The chain is built from TRBV5-6 and TRBJ2-4, with 9 bases matching TRBD1. With V trimmed by 2 bases and J by 1 base, 4 bases remained unmatched. The CDR3 extends over 16 amino acids. Per germline, CDR1 SGHDT and CDR2 YYEEEE. CDR3 residues: CASSFGTGHAKNIQYF. DNA for the CDR3: TGTGCCAGCAGCTTCGGGACAGGGCACGCCAAAAACATTCAGTACTTC.

This chain connects TRBV7-9 to TRBJ2-1, with TRBD1 matching 9 bases. The CDR3 is 17 amino acids. V lost 1 base to trimming and J lost 7 bases; unmatched junction nucleotides: 11. From germline, CDR1 is SEHNR and CDR2 FQNEAQ (reference sequence). The CDR3 region has the DNA TGTGCCAGCAGCTTAGTGGCGGGACAGGGTGGTAAAAATGAGCAGTTCTTC. It encodes CASSLVAGQGGKNEQFF.

This chain uses TRBV9 with TRBJ2-7; 12 bases line up with TRBD1. The CDR3 has 14 residues. CDR1 SGDLS and CDR2 YYNGEE come from the germline V gene. Trimming cost V 6 bases and J 5 bases; bases outside gene matches: 6. The CDR3 sequence: CASTPGQGAHEQYF. The CDR3 DNA follows: TGTGCCAGCACCCCGGGACAGGGGGCCCACGAGCAGTACTTC. The full variable domain, with the rest looked up from reference TRBV9 and TRBJ2-7, is DSGVTQTPKHLITATGQRVTLRCSPRSGDLSVYWYQQSLDQGLQFLIQYYNGEERAKGNILERFSAQQFPDLHSELNLSSLELGDSALYFCASTPGQGAHEQYFGPGTRLTVT.

About this clone itself: Sequence at one end of the junction differs from germline and may be a read error. The rearrangement uses TRBV28 and TRBJ2-5; no clear D. Germline V lookup: CDR1 MDHEN, CDR2 SYDVKM. The CDR3 is made up of 12 amino acids. Here the CDR3 DNA reads TGTGCCAGCAGATTATCCGGGGAGACCCAGTACTTC. Protein sequence: CASRLSGETQYF.

The CDR3 loop is CASRDRGLGQPQHF. The CDR3 nucleotides are TGTGCCAGCAGGGACAGGGGGCTTGGTCAGCCCCAGCATTTT. The chain is built from TRBV6-5 and TRBJ1-5, with 11 bases matching TRBD1. This CDR3 region has 14 residues. Germline loops: CDR1 MNHEY, CDR2 SVGAGI. V shed 6 bases, J shed 6 bases, and the junction held 4 bases outside the gene matches.

The J gene is TRBJ2-7, the V gene TRBV9; D gene uncertain. Germline CDR1 reads SGDLS; CDR2 reads YYNGEE. Trimming stripped 2 bases from V and 0 bases from J, with 9 bases between. The CDR3 consists of 14 residues. The CDR3 DNA is TGTGCCAGCAGCGTGTCTCGGAGCTCCTACGAGCAGTACTTC. This sequence encodes CASSVSRSSYEQYF.

This sequence joins TRBV9 and TRBJ1-2; D may be TRBD1 (5 bases). V lost 0 bases, J lost 1 base, and 10 bases lay in between. This CDR3 comprises 15 residues. CDR1 and CDR2 (germline): SGDLS, YYNGEE. This CDR3 reads CASSVAATVNYGYTF. The DNA for the CDR3 is TGTGCCAGCAGCGTAGCTGCGACAGTTAACTATGGCTACACCTTC.